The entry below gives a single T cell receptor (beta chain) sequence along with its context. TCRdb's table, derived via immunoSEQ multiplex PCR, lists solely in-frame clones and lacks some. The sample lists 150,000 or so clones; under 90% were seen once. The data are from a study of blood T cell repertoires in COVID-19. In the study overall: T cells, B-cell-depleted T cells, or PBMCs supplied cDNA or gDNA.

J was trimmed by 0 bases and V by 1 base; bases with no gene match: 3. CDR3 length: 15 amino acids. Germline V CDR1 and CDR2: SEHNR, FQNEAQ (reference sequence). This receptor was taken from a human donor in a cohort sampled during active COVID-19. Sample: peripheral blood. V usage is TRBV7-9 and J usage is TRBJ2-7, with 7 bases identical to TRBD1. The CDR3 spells CASSLGTGYSYEQYF. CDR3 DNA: TGTGCCAGCAGCTTAGGGACAGGTTACTCCTACGAGCAGTACTTC.